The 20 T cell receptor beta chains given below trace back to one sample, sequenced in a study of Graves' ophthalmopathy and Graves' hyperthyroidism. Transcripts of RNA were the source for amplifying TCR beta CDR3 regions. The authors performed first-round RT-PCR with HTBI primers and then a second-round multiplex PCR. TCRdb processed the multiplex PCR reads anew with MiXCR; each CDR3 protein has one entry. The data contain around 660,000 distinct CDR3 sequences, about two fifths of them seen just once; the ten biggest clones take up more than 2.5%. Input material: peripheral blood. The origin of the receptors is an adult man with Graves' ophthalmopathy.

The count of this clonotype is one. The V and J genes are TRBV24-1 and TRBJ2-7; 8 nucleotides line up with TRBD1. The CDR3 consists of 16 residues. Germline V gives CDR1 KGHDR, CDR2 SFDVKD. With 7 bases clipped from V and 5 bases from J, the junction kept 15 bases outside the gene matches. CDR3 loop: CATSSLETGGRNEQYF. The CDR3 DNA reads TGTGCCACCAGCAGCTTGGAAACAGGGGGAAGGAACGAGCAGTACTTC.

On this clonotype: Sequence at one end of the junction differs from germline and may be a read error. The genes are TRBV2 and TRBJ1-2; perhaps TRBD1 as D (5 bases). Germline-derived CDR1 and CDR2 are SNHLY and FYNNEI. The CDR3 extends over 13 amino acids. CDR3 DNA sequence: TGTGCCGGCAGTTCGGGGGGTAACTATGGCTACACCTTC. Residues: CAGSSGGNYGYTF.

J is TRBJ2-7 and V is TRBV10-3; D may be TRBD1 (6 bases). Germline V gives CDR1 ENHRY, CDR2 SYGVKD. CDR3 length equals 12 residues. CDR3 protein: CARAQGTYEQYF. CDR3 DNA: TGTGCTAGAGCCCAGGGGACCTACGAGCAGTACTTC.

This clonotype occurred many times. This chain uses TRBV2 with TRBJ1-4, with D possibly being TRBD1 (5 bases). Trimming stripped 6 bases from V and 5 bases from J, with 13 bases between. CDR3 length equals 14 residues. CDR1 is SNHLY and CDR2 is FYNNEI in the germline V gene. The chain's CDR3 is CASSPTKGNEKLFF. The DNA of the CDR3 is TGTGCCAGCAGCCCTACGAAGGGGAATGAAAAACTGTTTTTT.

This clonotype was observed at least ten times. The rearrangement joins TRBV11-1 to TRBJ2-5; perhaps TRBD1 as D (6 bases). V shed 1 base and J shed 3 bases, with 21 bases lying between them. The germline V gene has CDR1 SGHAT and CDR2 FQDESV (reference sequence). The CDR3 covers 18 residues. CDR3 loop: CASSLGIRTASGEETQYF. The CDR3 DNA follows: TGTGCCAGCAGCTTAGGCATCCGGACAGCCTCGGGCGAAGAGACCCAGTACTTC.

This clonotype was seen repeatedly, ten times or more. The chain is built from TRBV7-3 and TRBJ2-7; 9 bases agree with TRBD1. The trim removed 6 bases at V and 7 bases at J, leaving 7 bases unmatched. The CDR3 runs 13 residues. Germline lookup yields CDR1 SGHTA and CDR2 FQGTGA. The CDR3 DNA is TGTGCCAGCAGTACAGGGGGCGGCGGAGAGCAGTACTTC. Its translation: CASSTGGGGEQYF.

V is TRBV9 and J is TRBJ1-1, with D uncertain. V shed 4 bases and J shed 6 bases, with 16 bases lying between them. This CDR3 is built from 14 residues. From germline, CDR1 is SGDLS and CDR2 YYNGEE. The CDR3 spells CASSLLNRRAEAFF. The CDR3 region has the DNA TGTGCCAGCAGCCTCCTTAATCGGAGGGCTGAAGCTTTCTTT.

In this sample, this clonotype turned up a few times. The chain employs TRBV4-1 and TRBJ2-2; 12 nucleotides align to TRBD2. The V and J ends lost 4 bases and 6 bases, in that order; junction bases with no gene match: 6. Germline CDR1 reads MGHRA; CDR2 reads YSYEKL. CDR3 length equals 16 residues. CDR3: CASSRGLAGRAGELFF. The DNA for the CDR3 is TGCGCCAGCAGCCGTGGACTAGCGGGAAGAGCCGGGGAGCTGTTTTTT.

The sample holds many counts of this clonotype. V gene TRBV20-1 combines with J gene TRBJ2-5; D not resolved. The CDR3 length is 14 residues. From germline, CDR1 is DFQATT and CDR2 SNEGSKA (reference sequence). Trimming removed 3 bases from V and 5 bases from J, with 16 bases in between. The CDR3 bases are TGCAGTGCTAGTAGGGCCTTAGTCTGGGAGACCCAGTACTTC. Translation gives CSASRALVWETQYF.

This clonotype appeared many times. In nucleotides, the CDR3 is TGTGCCACCAGTGATTATAGGGAGACCCAGTACTTC. This codes for CATSDYRETQYF. This chain joins TRBV24-1 and TRBJ2-5; no clear D. Per the germline V gene, CDR1 is KGHDR and CDR2 is SFDVKD. This CDR3 has 12 amino acids. The ends were cut back, 2 bases at V and 5 bases at J, with 5 bases in the middle.

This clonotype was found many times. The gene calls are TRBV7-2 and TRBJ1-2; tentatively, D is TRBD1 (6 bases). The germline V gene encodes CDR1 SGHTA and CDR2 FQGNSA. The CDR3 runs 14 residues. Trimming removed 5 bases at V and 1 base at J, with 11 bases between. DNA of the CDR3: TGTGCCAGCAGCGCGGGACACCTTAACTATGGCTACACCTTC. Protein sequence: CASSAGHLNYGYTF. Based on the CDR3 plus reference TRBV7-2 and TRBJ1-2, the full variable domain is GAGVSQSPSNKVTEKGKDVELRCDPISGHTALYWYRQSLGQGLEFLIYFQGNSAPDKSGLPSDRFSAERTGGSVSTLTIQRTQQEDSAVYLCASSAGHLNYGYTFGSGTRLTVV.

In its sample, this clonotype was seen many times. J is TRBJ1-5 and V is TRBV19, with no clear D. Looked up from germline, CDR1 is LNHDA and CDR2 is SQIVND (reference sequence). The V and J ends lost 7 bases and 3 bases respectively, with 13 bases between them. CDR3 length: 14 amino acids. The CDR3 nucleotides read TGTGCCAGTAACATATACGGGGACAATCAGCCCCAGCATTTT. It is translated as CASNIYGDNQPQHF.

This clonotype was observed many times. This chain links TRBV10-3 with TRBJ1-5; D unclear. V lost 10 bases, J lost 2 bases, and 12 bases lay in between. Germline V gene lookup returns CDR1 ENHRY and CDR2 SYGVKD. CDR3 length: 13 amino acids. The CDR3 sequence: CASTTQGNQPQHF. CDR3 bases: TGTGCCAGCACAACCCAGGGCAATCAGCCCCAGCATTTT.

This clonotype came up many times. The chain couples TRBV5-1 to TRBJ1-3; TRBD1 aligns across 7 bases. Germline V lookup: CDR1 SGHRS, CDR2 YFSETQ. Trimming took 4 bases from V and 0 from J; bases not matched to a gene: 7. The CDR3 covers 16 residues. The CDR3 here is CASSEYGTDSGNTIYF. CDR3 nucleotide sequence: TGCGCCAGCAGCGAGTATGGGACAGACTCTGGAAACACCATATATTTT.

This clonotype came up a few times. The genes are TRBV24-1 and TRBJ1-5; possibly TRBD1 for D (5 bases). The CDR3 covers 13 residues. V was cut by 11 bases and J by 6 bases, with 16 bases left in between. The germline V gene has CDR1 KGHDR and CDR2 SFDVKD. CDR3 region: CASGDRPGQPQHF. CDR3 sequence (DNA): TGTGCCAGCGGGGACCGCCCGGGTCAGCCCCAGCATTTT.

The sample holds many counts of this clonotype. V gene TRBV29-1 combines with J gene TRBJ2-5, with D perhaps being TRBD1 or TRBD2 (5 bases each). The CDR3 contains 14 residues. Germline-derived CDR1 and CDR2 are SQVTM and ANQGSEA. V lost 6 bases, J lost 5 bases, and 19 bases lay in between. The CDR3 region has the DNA TGCAGCGTAAGCCGGGACGGGCCTGGGGAGACCCAGTACTTC. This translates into CSVSRDGPGETQYF.

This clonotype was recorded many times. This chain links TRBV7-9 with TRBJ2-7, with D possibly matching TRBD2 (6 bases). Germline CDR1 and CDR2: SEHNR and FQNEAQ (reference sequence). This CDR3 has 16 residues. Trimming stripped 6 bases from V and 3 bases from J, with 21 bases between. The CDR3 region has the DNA TGTGCCAGCAGTTTCACCTTGGCGGGGTTGGACTACGAGCAGTACTTC. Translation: CASSFTLAGLDYEQYF. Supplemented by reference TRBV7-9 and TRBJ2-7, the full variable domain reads DTGVSQNPRHKITKRGQNVTFRCDPISEHNRLYWYRQTLGQGPEFLTYFQNEAQLEKSRLLSDRFSAERPKGSFSTLEIQRTEQGDSAMYLCASSFTLAGLDYEQYFGPGTRLTVT.

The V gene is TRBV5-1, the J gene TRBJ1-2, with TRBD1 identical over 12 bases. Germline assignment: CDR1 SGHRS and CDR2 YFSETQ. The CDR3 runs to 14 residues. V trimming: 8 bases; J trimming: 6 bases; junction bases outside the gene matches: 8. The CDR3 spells CASKPGQGAHGYTF. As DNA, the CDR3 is TGCGCCAGTAAACCGGGACAGGGGGCTCATGGCTACACCTTC. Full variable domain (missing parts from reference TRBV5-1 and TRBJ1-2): KAGVTQTPRYLIKTRGQQVTLSCSPISGHRSVSWYQQTPGQGLQFLFEYFSETQRNKGNFPGRFSGRQFSNSRSEMNVSTLELGDSALYLCASKPGQGAHGYTFGSGTRLTVV.

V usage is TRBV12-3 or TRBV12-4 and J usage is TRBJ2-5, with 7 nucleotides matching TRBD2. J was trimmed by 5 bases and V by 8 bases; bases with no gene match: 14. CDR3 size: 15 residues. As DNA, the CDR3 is TGTGCCAGCTCACCACCGGAGCGGCGGGGGGAGACCCAGTACTTC. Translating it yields CASSPPERRGETQYF.

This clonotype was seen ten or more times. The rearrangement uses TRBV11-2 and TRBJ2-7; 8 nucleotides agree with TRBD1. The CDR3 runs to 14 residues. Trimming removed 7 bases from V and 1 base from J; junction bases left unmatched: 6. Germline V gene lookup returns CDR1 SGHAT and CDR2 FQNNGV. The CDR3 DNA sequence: TGTGCCAGCAACCCTGGACAGGGATCCTACGAGCAGTACTTC. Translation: CASNPGQGSYEQYF.